The 29 T cell receptor beta chains below were found in one sample sequenced in a study of blood T cells in healthy people across ages (dated by TCRdb to the mid-2010s). Receptors were amplified or captured by 5' RACE. Sequencer: Illumina HiSeq 2500. A second 7 to 11 cycle PCR used a sample-barcoded 5' primer and a J-beta primer mix. In-frame beta chains were kept once TCRdb had trimmed the public reads at Q25 with fastp and called clones with MiXCR. Each record represents a unique CDR3 protein, reported with the most common genes and DNA among its rows. The sample table shows roughly 1,500,000 distinct CDR3 sequences, and almost 35% are seen once. The ten most abundant clones make up around 11% of the sample. The sequencing sample was made of blood. The source is a woman aged 25 to 39 in good health.

Only a few counts were recorded for this clonotype. This chain connects TRBV29-1 to TRBJ2-2, with D maybe TRBD2 (6 bases). CDR1 and CDR2 from the germline V gene are SQVTM and ANQGSEA. Between the trimmed V and J ends, which lost 4 bases and 2 bases, there was a span of 11 bases. The CDR3 is made up of 14 amino acids. The CDR3 DNA sequence: TGCAGCGTTGTGTGGGACTCCAACACCGGGGAGCTGTTTTTT. This translates into CSVVWDSNTGELFF.

About this clonotype itself: Germline and junction disagree at one end, which may indicate a read error. The V and J genes are TRBV29-1 and TRBJ1-1; a possible D gene is TRBD1 (6 bases). Germline CDR1 reads SQVTM; CDR2 reads ANQGSEA. The CDR3 has 12 amino acids. The CDR3 region has the DNA TGCAGCGTCCAGGGGATTGACACTGAAACTTTCTTT. This translates into CSVQGIDTETFF.

The CDR3 here is CASSLVQGSSYEQYF. CDR3 nucleotides: TGTGCCAGCAGCTTGGTACAGGGGAGCTCCTACGAGCAGTACTTC. The chain is built from TRBV5-6 and TRBJ2-7; the match to TRBD1 covers 7 bases. The CDR3 runs to 15 residues. CDR1 and CDR2 (germline): SGHDT, YYEEEE. J lost 0 bases, V lost 0 bases, and 3 bases had no gene match.

As concerns this clonotype: This may be a read error, as it is one base from a much larger clone. The rearrangement joins TRBV11-2 to TRBJ2-7, with D perhaps matching TRBD2 (6 bases). The length of the CDR3 is 12 residues. Germline values: CDR1 SGHAT, CDR2 FQNNGV. The V end lost 6 bases, the J end lost 5 bases, and 11 bases lay between the germline ends. CDR3 DNA sequence: TGTGCCAGCAGTGGGGGGTTCGACGAGCAGTACTTC. It translates to CASSGGFDEQYF.

The rearrangement links TRBV20-1 to TRBJ2-4, with TRBD1 identical over 7 bases. The DNA matches TRBJ2-7 better at its end, which makes the J call doubtful. Looked up from germline, CDR1 is DFQATT and CDR2 is SNEGSKA (reference sequence). The CDR3 runs 14 residues. CDR3 sequence reads: CSATQTGWPYEQYF. The CDR3 DNA is TGCAGTGCTACACAGACAGGGTGGCCCTACGAGCAGTACTTC.

This clonotype was seen repeatedly, ten times or more. The rearrangement links TRBV4-1 to TRBJ2-6; TRBD1 is a possible D gene (7 bases). This CDR3 has 19 residues. V was trimmed by 0 bases and J by 4 bases, leaving 19 bases between them. Germline loops: CDR1 MGHRA, CDR2 YSYEKL. CDR3 protein: CASSQDRAEGAPGANVLTF. In DNA form, the CDR3 reads TGCGCCAGCAGCCAAGATCGAGCGGAGGGGGCGCCCGGGGCCAACGTCCTGACTTTC.

This clonotype was seen more than once but under ten times. The rearrangement joins TRBV9 to TRBJ2-4; possible D gene TRBD1, 5 bases. The CDR3 length is 17 residues. The V gene's germline CDR1 is SGDLS and CDR2 YYNGEE. With 0 bases removed from V and 0 bases from J, the gap between germline ends came to 13 bases. This CDR3 reads CASSVAYGAPAKNIQYF. The CDR3 DNA reads TGTGCCAGCAGCGTAGCTTATGGGGCCCCAGCCAAAAACATTCAGTACTTC.

This clonotype came up a few times. The chain links TRBV13 to TRBJ1-3; D is uncertain. This CDR3 is 12 amino acids long. Germline V lookup: CDR1 PRHDT, CDR2 FYEKMQ (reference sequence). With 3 bases removed from V and 1 base from J, the gap between germline ends came to 1 base. The CDR3 bases are TGTGCCAGCAGCTTTTCTGGAAACACCATATATTTT. It encodes CASSFSGNTIYF.

The chain carries TRBV6-1 and TRBJ2-7; weak D call: TRBD2 (6 bases). Germline lookup yields CDR1 MNHNS and CDR2 SASEGT. With 4 bases removed from V and 6 bases from J, the gap between germline ends came to 34 bases. The CDR3 extends over 20 amino acids. The CDR3 here is CASSADLSGTPAVRRGEQYF. In nucleotides, the CDR3 is TGTGCCAGCAGTGCCGACCTCTCCGGGACCCCTGCGGTAAGGAGGGGCGAGCAGTACTTC.

This CDR3 is CASRPLSGGGNEQFF. The CDR3 nucleotides read TGTGCCAGCAGACCTCTCTCGGGAGGGGGCAATGAGCAGTTCTTC. The rearrangement joins TRBV6-5 to TRBJ2-1; TRBD2 matches at 8 bases. Germline assignment: CDR1 MNHEY and CDR2 SVGAGI. This CDR3 spans 15 amino acids. Trimming cost V 6 bases and J 6 bases; bases outside gene matches: 10.

On this clonotype itself: Because the CDR3 is missing its conserved closing phenylalanine or tryptophan, this is likely a read error. The V call is TRBV12-3 or TRBV12-4, the J call TRBJ2-7, with unresolved D. Trimming removed 3 bases at V and 0 bases at J, with 6 bases between. This CDR3 spans 13 amino acids. CDR3 amino acids: CASSFGFSYEQYS. In nucleotides, the CDR3 is TGTGCCAGCAGTTTTGGGTTCTCCTACGAGCAGTACTCC.

A remark on this clonotype: One junction end does not reproduce the germline sequence, and a read error may be involved. This chain joins TRBV12-3 or TRBV12-4 and TRBJ1-2, with 8 bases that match TRBD1. This CDR3 contains 16 residues. Here the CDR3 reads CASTVPGQEHEGGHTF. CDR3 coding DNA: TGTGCCAGCACGGTCCCGGGACAGGAGCACGAGGGTGGCCACACCTTC.

This clonotype appeared a few times. The gene calls are TRBV6-2 or TRBV6-3 and TRBJ1-4; D unresolved. Trimming left V 5 bases short and J 0 bases short, with 19 bases between. The CDR3 is made up of 18 amino acids. In germline, CDR1 is MNHEY, CDR2 SVGEGT. The CDR3 loop reads CASSNPPRHLPTNEKLFF. The CDR3 DNA reads as TGTGCCAGCAGTAACCCCCCCCGACACCTTCCAACTAATGAAAAACTGTTTTTT.

This chain links TRBV9 with TRBJ2-1; D call uncertain. Trimming shortened V by 6 bases and J by 9 bases, and 16 bases separated the two germline ends. Germline lookup yields CDR1 SGDLS and CDR2 YYNGEE. The CDR3 is 13 amino acids. Written as DNA, the CDR3 is TGTGCCAGCACGTCCAGGCGGAGCGCTGAGCAGTTCTTC. This translates into CASTSRRSAEQFF.

A few counts support this clonotype. The chain employs TRBV4-1 and TRBJ1-5; 8 bases agree with TRBD1. Germline trimming cut 0 bases from V and 7 bases from J; bases unmatched to any gene: 8. CDR1 and CDR2 from the germline V gene are MGHRA and YSYEKL. CDR3 length: 16 residues. The CDR3 region is CASSQDRTGREQPQHF. In nucleotides, the CDR3 is TGCGCCAGCAGCCAAGATCGGACAGGGCGAGAGCAGCCCCAGCATTTT.

Points on this clonotype: This may be a read error, as it is one base from a much larger clone. The V gene is TRBV20-1, the J gene TRBJ1-5; D remains ambiguous. This CDR3 spans 12 amino acids. In germline, CDR1 is DFQATT, CDR2 SNEGSKA (reference sequence). CDR3 amino acids: CNARALEEPQHF. The CDR3 coding sequence is TGCAATGCTAGAGCCTTGGAAGAGCCCCAGCATTTT.

The rearrangement joins TRBV7-9 to TRBJ2-7; D call uncertain. The CDR3 is 11 residues long. Trimming cost V 2 bases and J 8 bases, with 7 bases left between them. The germline CDR1 and CDR2 sequences are SEHNR and FQNEAQ (reference sequence). The CDR3 loop reads CASSLTQKQYF. In DNA, the CDR3 is TGTGCCAGCAGCTTAACCCAAAAGCAGTACTTC.

The V call is TRBV20-1, the J call TRBJ2-7, with TRBD1 identical over 7 bases. The CDR3 is 14 residues long. Germline V gene sequence: CDR1 DFQATT, CDR2 SNEGSKA (reference sequence). V lost 5 bases to trimming and J lost 1 base; unmatched junction nucleotides: 8. CDR3 amino acids: CSAFDRDVSYEQYF. CDR3 coding DNA: TGCAGTGCTTTCGACAGGGATGTGTCCTACGAGCAGTACTTC.

The CDR3 is CASSVGIAGGGEDTQYF. CDR3 nucleotide sequence: TGTGCCAGCAGCGTAGGGATAGCGGGGGGTGGTGAAGATACGCAGTATTTT. This chain joins TRBV9 and TRBJ2-3; 10 nucleotides line up with TRBD2. V lost 0 bases and J lost 5; bases outside the gene matches: 9. In germline, CDR1 is SGDLS, CDR2 YYNGEE. The CDR3 loop spans 17 amino acids.

The CDR3 spells CASSRGGSGAYERYF. The CDR3 DNA reads as TGTGCCAGCAGCCGGGGGGGAAGCGGGGCCTACGAGCGGTACTTC. The J gene is TRBJ2-5, the V gene TRBV3-1; the match to TRBD2 covers 7 bases. With 4 bases clipped from V and 13 bases from J, the junction kept 18 bases outside the gene matches. Germline CDR1 LGHDT, CDR2 YNNKEL (reference sequence). This CDR3 spans 15 amino acids.

This clonotype was recorded a few times. The chain couples TRBV20-1 to TRBJ2-5; the D is unclear. Germline V gene sequence: CDR1 DFQATT, CDR2 SNEGSKA (reference sequence). This CDR3 is built from 13 residues. V lost 5 bases to trimming and J lost 5 bases, with 15 bases between them. The CDR3 DNA is TGCAGTGCTCTCGACCTTCCCAGGGAGACCCAGTACTTC. Amino acid sequence: CSALDLPRETQYF.

The V call is TRBV20-1, the J call TRBJ2-1; 12 positions agree with TRBD2. Germline assignment: CDR1 DFQATT and CDR2 SNEGSKA (reference sequence). Trimming removed 6 bases from V and 13 bases from J; junction bases left unmatched: 13. This CDR3 contains 14 residues. The CDR3: CSAKTPGLAGSQFF. The CDR3 DNA sequence: TGCAGTGCGAAGACACCGGGACTAGCGGGCTCACAGTTCTTC.

Details on this clonotype: A read error is possible here, since a much larger clone lies one base away. The V and J genes are TRBV12-3 or TRBV12-4 and TRBJ1-2, with 10 positions matching TRBD1. The CDR3 has 14 amino acids. Written as DNA, the CDR3 is TGTACCAGCAGTTCCGGGACAGGGGCGTATGGCTACACCTTC. Amino acids: CTSSSGTGAYGYTF.

This clonotype has at least ten counts. CDR3 in amino acids: CATSTGLGGVDQETQYF. The DNA for the CDR3 is TGTGCCACGTCGACAGGGTTGGGAGGAGTGGACCAAGAGACCCAGTACTTC. The rearrangement joins TRBV10-3 to TRBJ2-5; TRBD1 might be the D (7 bases). The CDR3 sequence is 17 residues long. Germline V gives CDR1 ENHRY, CDR2 SYGVKD. V dropped 10 bases and J dropped 0 bases, with 24 bases sitting between them.

This clonotype was observed a handful of times. This chain's CDR3 is CASSESFVLLSANTGELFF. In DNA, the CDR3 is TGCGCCAGCAGTGAGTCGTTTGTTTTATTGAGTGCGAACACCGGGGAGCTGTTTTTT. This chain links TRBV10-2 with TRBJ2-2, with unresolved D. V dropped 0 bases and J dropped 0 bases, with 17 bases sitting between them. This CDR3 has 19 residues. Germline assignment: CDR1 WSHSY and CDR2 SAAADI.

This clonotype was seen just once. The chain has TRBV28 and TRBJ1-2; 7 bases agree with TRBD1. CDR3 length: 13 residues. The germline gives CDR1 MDHEN, CDR2 SYDVKM. The V segment lost 10 bases and the J segment 5 bases; nucleotides outside the gene matches: 10. The CDR3 here is CATREGAMYGYTF. The DNA for the CDR3 is TGTGCCACGCGGGAGGGGGCAATGTATGGCTACACCTTC.

The chain combines TRBV5-1 with TRBJ2-7; D is undetermined. Germline lookup yields CDR1 SGHRS and CDR2 YFSETQ. The length of the CDR3 is 14 residues. V dropped 2 bases and J dropped 6 bases, with 15 bases sitting between them. CDR3 region: CASSFGPYWAEQYF. The CDR3 DNA is TGCGCCAGCAGCTTCGGTCCTTACTGGGCCGAGCAGTACTTC.

The J gene is TRBJ2-7, the V gene TRBV2, with D perhaps matching TRBD2 (6 bases). CDR3 length: 18 amino acids. Deletions cut 2 bases from V and 2 bases from J, with 22 bases between. Germline V gives CDR1 SNHLY, CDR2 FYNNEI. CDR3: CASSEMTSGWGKTYEQYF. The CDR3 DNA reads TGTGCCAGCAGTGAAATGACGAGCGGGTGGGGGAAGACCTACGAGCAGTACTTC.

This clonotype was seen at least ten times. V and J are TRBV18 and TRBJ2-5; unclear D gene. This CDR3 is 13 amino acids long. The germline gives CDR1 KGHSH, CDR2 LQKENI. V shed 2 bases and J shed 0 bases, with 4 bases lying between them. The CDR3 loop reads CASSPRNQETQYF. The CDR3 coding sequence is TGTGCCAGCTCACCAAGGAACCAAGAGACCCAGTACTTC.